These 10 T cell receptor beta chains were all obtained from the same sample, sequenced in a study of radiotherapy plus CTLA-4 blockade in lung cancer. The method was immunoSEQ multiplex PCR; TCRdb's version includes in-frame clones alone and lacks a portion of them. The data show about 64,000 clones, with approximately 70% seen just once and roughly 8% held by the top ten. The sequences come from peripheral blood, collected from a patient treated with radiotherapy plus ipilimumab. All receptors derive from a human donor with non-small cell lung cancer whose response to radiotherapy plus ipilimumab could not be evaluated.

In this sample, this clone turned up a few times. CDR3 in amino acids: CASSWDRANGYTF. The CDR3 nucleotides are TGTGCCAGCAGTTGGGACAGGGCAAATGGCTACACCTTC. The V gene is TRBV28, the J gene TRBJ1-2; the match to TRBD1 covers 9 bases. Germline values: CDR1 MDHEN, CDR2 SYDVKM. The CDR3 contains 13 residues. V shed 4 bases, J shed 6 bases, and the junction held 3 bases outside the gene matches.

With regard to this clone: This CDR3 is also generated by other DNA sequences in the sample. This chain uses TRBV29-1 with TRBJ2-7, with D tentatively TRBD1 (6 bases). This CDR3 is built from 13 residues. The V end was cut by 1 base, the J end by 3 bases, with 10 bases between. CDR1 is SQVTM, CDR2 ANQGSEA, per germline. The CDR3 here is CSVEAPDSYEQYF. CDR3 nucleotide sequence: TGCAGCGTTGAAGCCCCGGACAGCTACGAGCAGTACTTC.

The CDR3 region is CASTGTGMGAQETQYF. CDR3 nucleotide sequence: TGTGCCAGCACCGGGACAGGGATGGGGGCCCAAGAGACCCAGTACTTC. V is TRBV28 and J is TRBJ2-5; 9 bases line up with TRBD1. Unmatched junction bases numbered 10, after V lost 7 bases and J lost 1 base. CDR3 length: 16 residues. Germline CDR1 reads MDHEN; CDR2 reads SYDVKM.

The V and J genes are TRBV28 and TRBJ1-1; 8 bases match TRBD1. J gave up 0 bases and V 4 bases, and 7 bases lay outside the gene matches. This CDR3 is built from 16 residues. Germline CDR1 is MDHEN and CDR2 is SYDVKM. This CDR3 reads CASSSNRQGMNTEAFF. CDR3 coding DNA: TGTGCCAGCAGTTCCAACCGACAGGGGATGAACACTGAAGCTTTCTTT.

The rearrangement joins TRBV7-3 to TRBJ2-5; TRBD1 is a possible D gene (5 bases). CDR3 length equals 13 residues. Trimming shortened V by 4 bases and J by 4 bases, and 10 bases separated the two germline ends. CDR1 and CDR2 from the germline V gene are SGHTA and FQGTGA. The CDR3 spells CASSSDTGETQYF. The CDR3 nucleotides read TGTGCCAGCAGCTCGGACACGGGAGAGACCCAGTACTTC.

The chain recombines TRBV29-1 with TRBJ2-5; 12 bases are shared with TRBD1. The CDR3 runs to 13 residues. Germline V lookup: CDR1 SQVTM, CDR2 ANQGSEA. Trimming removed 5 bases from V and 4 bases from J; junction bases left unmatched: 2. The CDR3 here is CSVRDRGRETQYF. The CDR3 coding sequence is TGCAGCGTTCGGGACAGGGGGCGAGAGACCCAGTACTTC.

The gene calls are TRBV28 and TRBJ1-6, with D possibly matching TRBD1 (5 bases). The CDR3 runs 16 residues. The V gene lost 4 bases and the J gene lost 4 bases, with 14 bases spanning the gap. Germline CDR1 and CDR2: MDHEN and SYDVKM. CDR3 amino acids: CASSSLTAGYNSPLHF. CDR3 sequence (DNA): TGTGCCAGCAGTTCCCTCACGGCAGGGTATAATTCACCCCTCCACTTT.

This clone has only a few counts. The CDR3 DNA follows: TGTGCCAGCTCACTCTCCGGGACAGGGGGGCACGAGCAGTACTTC. Translating it yields CASSLSGTGGHEQYF. This chain links TRBV18 with TRBJ2-7, with 11 bases identical to TRBD1. Germline V gene sequence: CDR1 KGHSH, CDR2 LQKENI. This CDR3 is built from 15 residues. V was clipped by 4 bases and J by 5 bases; unmatched bases: 7.

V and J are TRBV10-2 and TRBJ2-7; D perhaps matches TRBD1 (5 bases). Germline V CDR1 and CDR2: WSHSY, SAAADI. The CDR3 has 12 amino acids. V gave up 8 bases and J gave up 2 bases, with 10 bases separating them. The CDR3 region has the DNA TGCGCCAGCGGGGCAGTCCCCTACGAGCAGTACTTC. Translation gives CASGAVPYEQYF.

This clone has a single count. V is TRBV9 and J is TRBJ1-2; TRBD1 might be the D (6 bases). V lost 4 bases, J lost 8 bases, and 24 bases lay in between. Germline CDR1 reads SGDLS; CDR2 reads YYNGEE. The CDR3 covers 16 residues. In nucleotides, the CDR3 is TGTGCCAGCAGCCAAAATAATGGGGACACCCGCAGGGGCTACACCTTC. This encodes CASSQNNGDTRRGYTF.